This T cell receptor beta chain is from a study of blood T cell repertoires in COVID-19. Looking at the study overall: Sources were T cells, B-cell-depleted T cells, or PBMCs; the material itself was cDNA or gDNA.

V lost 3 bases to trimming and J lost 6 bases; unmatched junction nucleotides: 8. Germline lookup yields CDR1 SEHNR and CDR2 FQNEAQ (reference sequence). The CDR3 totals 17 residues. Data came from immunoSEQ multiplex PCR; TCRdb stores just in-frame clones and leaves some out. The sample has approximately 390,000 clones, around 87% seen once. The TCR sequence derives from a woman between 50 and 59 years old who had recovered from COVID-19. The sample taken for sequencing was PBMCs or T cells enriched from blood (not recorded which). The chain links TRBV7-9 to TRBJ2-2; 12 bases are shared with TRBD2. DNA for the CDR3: TGTGCCAGCAGCTTGGGAGGACTAGCGGGGCCCGCCGGGGAGCTGTTTTTT. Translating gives CASSLGGLAGPAGELFF.